This paragraph reports one T cell receptor (beta chain). In this sample, this clone turned up a few times. The antigen it binds to is not known. Per-base qualities were not stored, and no clone one base away is much larger. Each donor gave one peripheral blood draw, roughly 0.11 L on average, collected into heparinised tubes. A BD FACSAria II and a panel including CD45RO, CCR7, CD25, CD127, CD95 and CD27 were used to sort naive, central memory, regulatory and stem cell-like memory CD4+ T cells. Every sorted population had a purity above 95%. PBMCs were isolated right away by Lymphoprep density gradient centrifugation and were stained directly, without culture. So that batch effects would be minimized, each experiment stained and sorted samples in pairs, pairing one healthy donor with one patient. The sample is drawn from a study of beta chain features in type 1 diabetes listed by TCRdb under 2018. Broadly, across the study: Mean age, gender distribution, total cell number and subset yield were not different between patients and healthy donors. In the study, recently diagnosed type 1 diabetes patients and matched healthy donors were compared on the TCRB repertoires of their sorted circulating CD4+ T cell subsets. Naive and central memory subsets were obtained from all 30 or so donors, but regulatory and stem cell-like memory subsets were isolated from only 8 patients and roughly eight healthy donors. A total of approximately 100 million sorted cells were examined across all samples, and the number of cells per subset was strongly correlated with RNA yield.

The entire amount of isolated RNA was reverse transcribed using the High Capacity cDNA Reverse Transcription Kit, so the sequenced TCRB transcripts were expressed ones. Naive, central memory and regulatory T cell samples underwent deep immunoSEQ sequencing, averaging approximately 3.3 million total reads per sample. Sorted cells were lysed in RLT buffer, and RNA was extracted using DNase-treated RNeasy Micro or Mini kits according to cell number. Each cell subset was processed on its own to prevent cross-contamination, while patient and healthy donor samples were processed together. The immunoSEQ multiplex PCR was used to amplify TCRB sequences from cDNA, generating 87-bp fragments that spanned the CDR3 region. Sequencing of the amplicons was performed on the Illumina HiSeq platform. In the authors' own workflow: PCR bias was corrected computationally using synthetic template baselines, and reads within Hamming distance 2 were collapsed, with unmergeable singletons discarded. Reads were aligned against IMGT so that V, D and J genes, CDR3 length and insertions or deletions at six rearrangement sites could be assigned. Clonotype counts were normalized to sorted cell number within each subset before computing true diversity and Gini coefficients with the tcR R package. The overlap coefficient, calculated on TCRB nucleotide sequences, was used to quantify repertoire sharing. As a proxy for the pre-selection repertoire, out-of-frame TCRB sequences from naive cells were analyzed. What TCRdb holds here is the immuneACCESS table cut down to in-frame rearrangements. Part of the clones is not present; checked against another copy, under half of the missing clones reflect an unresolved V gene, and the others are unexplained. V and J calls plus clone size are reproduced from that table; the DNA served to infer D and trimming. Recorded for this sample are approximately 600,000 clones; around 12% of them occurred a single time. Clones ranked in the top ten supply around 0.12% of the sample.

Results and caveats for the whole study, not just this receptor: Because the HLA sub-analyses included only small numbers of individuals, any influence of HLA type on TCRB rearrangement was left unresolved. Type 1 diabetes patients showed a moderate but significant shortening of TCRB CDR3 length in all four CD4+ subsets. PCR might favor shorter templates, but patient and control samples were amplified and corrected together, so any skew would affect both groups equally. Naive, central memory and regulatory TCRB repertoires appeared to be more similar among patients than among healthy donors. At VDJ recombination sites, patients with type 1 diabetes made fewer insertions and deleted more nucleotides, a pattern implying thymic rearrangement abnormalities. Because cDNA was sequenced instead of genomic DNA, activated cells with high expression could be over-represented, although the groups did not differ in activation or CD3 levels.

The receptor was isolated from a man aged 30 to 45 with type 1 diabetes. Sequenced sample: naive CD4+ T cells from blood. The cell subset or site label, read with the paper, signifies: true naive CD4+ T cells.

The CDR3 corresponds to CAIGYTGQGFYEQYF. In nucleotides, the sequence is TGTGCCATCGGGTATACGGGACAGGGGTTCTACGAGCAGTACTTC. Here the chain combines TRBV10-3 and TRBJ2-7, with 10 middle bases fitting TRBD1. Germline trimming: 8 bases from V, 3 bases from J; junction bases outside gene matches: 10. Reading the germline V gene gives CDR1 ENHRY and CDR2 SYGVKD. From the cysteine through the phenylalanine, the CDR3 covers 15 amino acids. Just the 45-base CDR3 DNA is kept, in frame starting at base 1.